This record looks at one T cell receptor beta chain sequence and its context. V trimming: 6 bases; J trimming: 7 bases; junction bases outside the gene matches: 13. This CDR3 is built from 15 residues. Germline V gene data show CDR1 as ENHRY and CDR2 as SYGVKD. The data originate from a study of blood T cell repertoires in COVID-19. Study overall: T cells, B-cell-depleted T cells, or PBMCs provided the cDNA or gDNA that served as material.

TCRdb keeps only in-frame clones here, not all; method: immunoSEQ multiplex PCR. The sample consists of a few hundred thousand clones, about nine tenths of them appearing once. The chain couples TRBV10-3 to TRBJ1-1; 8 nucleotides agree with TRBD1. Source material: peripheral blood. The clonotype originates from a man in his 70s with acute or convalescent COVID-19. CDR3 sequence (DNA): TGTGCCATCAGGGAGCCAGGGGGCCAAAGGGATGAAGCTTTCTTT. Translated, it gives CAIREPGGQRDEAFF.